These 18 T cell receptor beta chains were sequenced from one sample in a study of OX40 agonist ivuxolimab in advanced cancers. Sequencing used immunoSEQ multiplex PCR; TCRdb keeps in-frame clones, though not all of them. This sample yields about 26,000 clones, of which roughly three quarters are seen a single time; roughly 24% belongs to the top ten. Here the sequenced sample was CD4+ or CD8+ T cells sorted from blood, taken in a trial of the OX40 agonist ivuxolimab. Source of these receptors: an adult with an advanced solid tumor such as melanoma, head and neck, liver or kidney cancer.

The V and J genes are TRBV4-2 and TRBJ2-7; D perhaps matches TRBD2 (5 bases). The germline CDR1 and CDR2 sequences are LGHNA and YNFKEQ. Trimming took off 0 bases at V and 2 bases at J, with 17 bases between the two ends. This CDR3 is 17 amino acids long. This CDR3 is CASSQDPRDWGAYEQYF. The DNA of the CDR3 is TGTGCCAGCAGCCAAGATCCCCGGGATTGGGGAGCCTACGAGCAGTACTTC.

V is TRBV7-9 and J is TRBJ1-1; the D is unclear. The V end was cut by 11 bases, the J end by 2 bases, with 12 bases between. Germline values: CDR1 SEHNR, CDR2 FQNEAQ (reference sequence). The CDR3 is made up of 12 amino acids. The chain's CDR3 is CASRLPNTEAFF. The DNA of the CDR3 is TGTGCCTCTCGCCTCCCAAACACTGAAGCTTTCTTT.

This clone was seen only a few times. V and J are TRBV7-2 and TRBJ2-5, with D maybe TRBD2 (6 bases). V lost 5 bases to trimming and J lost 5 bases, with 12 bases between them. Germline CDR1 is SGHTA and CDR2 is FQGNSA. The CDR3 consists of 13 residues. CDR3 amino acids: CASSLASGETQYF. CDR3 nucleotides: TGTGCCAGCAGCCTCGCCAGCGGGGAGACCCAGTACTTC.

The chain links TRBV9 to TRBJ2-7; tentative D call: TRBD1 (5 bases). This CDR3 contains 12 residues. Germline CDR1 is SGDLS and CDR2 is YYNGEE. Trimming took 0 bases from V and 4 from J, leaving 5 bases between them. CDR3 DNA sequence: TGTGCCAGCAGCGTAGAGGGGTACGAGCAGTACTTC. It specifies CASSVEGYEQYF. The full variable domain, its missing parts supplied by reference TRBV9 and TRBJ2-7, is DSGVTQTPKHLITATGQRVTLRCSPRSGDLSVYWYQQSLDQGLQFLIQYYNGEERAKGNILERFSAQQFPDLHSELNLSSLELGDSALYFCASSVEGYEQYFGPGTRLTVT.

The rearrangement joins TRBV11-2 to TRBJ2-1; D possibly corresponds to TRBD1 (5 bases). The CDR3 totals 14 residues. Germline assignment: CDR1 SGHAT and CDR2 FQNNGV. V lost 5 bases and J 2 bases, leaving 10 bases between the germline ends. DNA of the CDR3: TGTGCCAGCAGCCCGCTGGGGCCCTACAATGAGCAGTTCTTC. This gives the protein CASSPLGPYNEQFF.

This chain links TRBV5-4 with TRBJ2-7; 8 bases align to TRBD1. The CDR3 totals 14 residues. V gave up 2 bases and J gave up 0 bases; unmatched junction bases: 1. The germline CDR1 and CDR2 sequences are SGHNT and YYREEE (reference sequence). The CDR3 nucleotides are TGTGCCAGCAGCTTAGACAGGGGCTCCTACGAGCAGTACTTC. The encoded protein is CASSLDRGSYEQYF.

V and J are TRBV5-8 and TRBJ1-6, with D unresolved. With 0 bases removed from V and 10 bases from J, the gap between germline ends came to 14 bases. Germline V gene lookup returns CDR1 SGHTS and CDR2 YDEGEE. This CDR3 has 15 residues. CDR3 in amino acids: CASSLAVENISPLHF. The CDR3, as DNA: TGTGCCAGCAGCTTGGCGGTGGAAAACATCTCACCCCTCCACTTT.

This clone was counted a few times. This sequence joins TRBV7-9 and TRBJ1-2; the D is unclear. The germline V gene has CDR1 SEHNR and CDR2 FQNEAQ (reference sequence). The CDR3 has 15 residues. The V end was cut by 7 bases, the J end by 2 bases, with 17 bases between. The DNA for the CDR3 is TGTGCCAGCACCATCACAGAGGCAACCAACTATGGCTACACCTTC. This translates into CASTITEATNYGYTF.

The rearrangement links TRBV13 to TRBJ2-3; TRBD2 matches at 12 bases. The CDR3 is made up of 17 amino acids. V dropped 4 bases and J dropped 2; count of bases not matched to a gene: 7. CDR1 PRHDT and CDR2 FYEKMQ come from the germline V gene (reference sequence). CDR3 region: CASSSRLAGVYTDTQYF. CDR3 DNA sequence: TGTGCCAGCAGCTCCAGACTAGCGGGGGTCTACACAGATACGCAGTATTTT.

The chain links TRBV2 to TRBJ1-6; tentatively, D is TRBD1 (5 bases). This CDR3 region has 14 residues. Germline CDR1 and CDR2: SNHLY and FYNNEI. Trimming removed 3 bases from V and 11 bases from J, with 14 bases in between. This chain's CDR3 is CASSEGRARAPLHF. The CDR3 region has the DNA TGTGCCAGCAGTGAGGGCAGGGCTAGGGCACCCCTCCACTTT.

This clone was recorded only once. This rearrangement joins TRBV27 to TRBJ1-5, with D possibly matching TRBD1 (6 bases). This CDR3 is built from 18 residues. V lost 7 bases to trimming and J lost 3 bases, with 25 bases between them. Germline CDR1 is MNHEY and CDR2 is SMNVEV (reference sequence). The CDR3 nucleotides read TGTGCCAGCACCAGTTTAGGGGGGGGGGACGGCCACAATCAGCCCCAGCATTTT. Translating gives CASTSLGGGDGHNQPQHF.

This clone appeared once. This chain connects TRBV7-3 to TRBJ2-1; D remains ambiguous. Trimming left V 2 bases short and J 10 bases short, with 12 bases between. Germline V gene sequence: CDR1 SGHTA, CDR2 FQGTGA. The CDR3 extends over 13 amino acids. In nucleotides, the CDR3 is TGTGCCAGCAGCTTAGGGTCTCCAAACGAGCAGTTCTTC. Residues: CASSLGSPNEQFF.

The chain joins TRBV7-6 to TRBJ2-3; D unresolved. The CDR3 runs 12 residues. CDR1 is SGHVS and CDR2 is FNYEAQ in the germline V gene. V lost 1 base to trimming and J lost 6 bases, with 5 bases between them. As DNA, the CDR3 is TGTGCCAGCAGCTTAGGGGTGGATACGCAGTATTTT. Protein product: CASSLGVDTQYF.

This clone came up a few times. This sequence joins TRBV14 and TRBJ2-1, with TRBD2 as a possible D gene (7 bases). The ends were cut back, 3 bases at V and 4 bases at J, with 16 bases in the middle. CDR1 SGHDN and CDR2 FVKESK come from the germline V gene. The CDR3 loop spans 16 amino acids. For the CDR3, the DNA is TGTGCCAGCAGCCACCGAGGGGGGGGAGTATACAATGAGCAGTTCTTC. Translated: CASSHRGGGVYNEQFF.

V usage is TRBV28 and J usage is TRBJ1-5; D is unclear. The CDR3 runs 13 residues. In germline, CDR1 is MDHEN, CDR2 SYDVKM. Deletions cut 3 bases from V and 3 bases from J, with 6 bases between. The CDR3 region has the DNA TGTGCCAGCAGTTTGGGCAACAATCAGCCCCAGCATTTT. This encodes CASSLGNNQPQHF.

This chain uses TRBV13 with TRBJ2-1; D is ambiguous. V was pared by 4 bases and J by 10 bases, with 11 bases between. Germline loops: CDR1 PRHDT, CDR2 FYEKMQ (reference sequence). The CDR3 runs to 12 residues. CDR3 DNA sequence: TGTGCCAGCAGCTCGACTCGGCGGGAGCAGTTCTTC. It translates to CASSSTRREQFF.

The chain uses TRBV25-1 and TRBJ2-7, with 11 positions matching TRBD2. CDR1 MGHDK and CDR2 SYGVNS come from the germline V gene. V was pared by 4 bases and J by 3 bases, with 8 bases of the junction left unmatched. This CDR3 region has 16 residues. CDR3 in DNA: TGTGCCAGCAGTGGGTCTCCGGGACTAGCGGTCTACGAGCAGTACTTC. As protein: CASSGSPGLAVYEQYF.

This clone was seen just once. The chain joins TRBV7-2 to TRBJ2-7, with 13 positions matching TRBD2. The V segment lost 5 bases and the J segment 4 bases; nucleotides outside the gene matches: 8. Per germline, CDR1 SGHTA and CDR2 FQGNSA. This CDR3 comprises 16 residues. This CDR3 reads CASSTRTSGSPYEQYF. DNA for the CDR3: TGTGCCAGCAGCACCCGGACTAGCGGGAGTCCTTACGAGCAGTACTTC. Looking up the rest from reference TRBV7-2 and TRBJ2-7 gives the full variable domain: GAGVSQSPSNKVTEKGKDVELRCDPISGHTALYWYRQSLGQGLEFLIYFQGNSAPDKSGLPSDRFSAERTGGSVSTLTIQRTQQEDSAVYLCASSTRTSGSPYEQYFGPGTRLTVT.